Below are 11 T cell receptor beta chains sequenced from a single sample in a study of T cell responses to AZD1222 COVID-19 vaccine. The assay was immunoSEQ multiplex PCR, and TCRdb's table has in-frame clones only and misses some. The table records about 48,000 clones, roughly 85% of them present only once. The input for sequencing was peripheral blood, taken 28 days after the second AZD1222 dose. All receptors come from an adult who received the AZD1222 COVID-19 vaccine.

The J gene is TRBJ2-3, the V gene TRBV11-2; TRBD2 agrees at 8 bases. This CDR3 is 17 amino acids long. Germline loops: CDR1 SGHAT, CDR2 FQNNGV. Trimming removed 0 bases from V and 3 bases from J; junction bases left unmatched: 8. The CDR3 nucleotides are TGTGCCAGCAGCTTAGATCTCGCGGTAGCGGGGACAGATACGCAGTATTTT. The encoded protein is CASSLDLAVAGTDTQYF.

V and J are TRBV7-2 and TRBJ1-5, with D possibly matching TRBD1 (6 bases). CDR1 SGHTA and CDR2 FQGNSA come from the germline V gene. Trimming removed 5 bases at V and 1 base at J, with 9 bases between. This CDR3 has 14 amino acids. The CDR3 loop is CASSGRGSNQPQHF. The CDR3 DNA is TGTGCCAGCAGCGGAAGGGGGAGCAATCAGCCCCAGCATTTT.

The chain has TRBV2 and TRBJ2-7; the match to TRBD2 covers 7 bases. CDR3 size: 14 residues. Trimming at V came to 8 bases and at J to 5 bases, leaving 12 bases not matched to a gene. CDR1 and CDR2 (germline): SNHLY, FYNNEI. The DNA of the CDR3 is TGTGCCAGCGGGAGGGAGGGCCTCAGCAACGAGCAGTACTTC. It codes for CASGREGLSNEQYF.

This clone was observed once. This chain joins TRBV18 and TRBJ2-7, with 8 positions matching TRBD1. Unmatched junction bases numbered 7, after V lost 8 bases and J lost 4 bases. CDR1 and CDR2 (germline): KGHSH, LQKENI. The CDR3 totals 13 residues. CDR3: CASAPDRDYEQYF. The CDR3 DNA follows: TGTGCCAGCGCCCCGGACAGGGATTACGAGCAGTACTTC.

The chain recombines TRBV9 with TRBJ2-1; D ambiguous. The CDR3 is made up of 14 amino acids. The V gene's germline CDR1 is SGDLS and CDR2 YYNGEE. Trimming shortened V by 4 bases and J by 6 bases, and 14 bases separated the two germline ends. The DNA of the CDR3 is TGTGCCAGCAGCCTCCGGTGGGAACGCAATGAGCAGTTCTTC. Amino acids: CASSLRWERNEQFF.

The genes are TRBV19 and TRBJ2-1; D perhaps matches TRBD2 (5 bases). V was cut by 6 bases and J by 1 base, with 10 bases left in between. CDR1 is LNHDA, CDR2 SQIVND, per germline (reference sequence). The CDR3 consists of 14 residues. CDR3 sequence reads: CASRSSFSYNEQFF. Here the CDR3 DNA reads TGTGCCAGTAGATCTAGCTTTTCCTACAATGAGCAGTTCTTC.

The V call is TRBV7-6, the J call TRBJ2-6; a possible D gene is TRBD1 (5 bases). The CDR3 is made up of 18 amino acids. The V and J ends lost 3 bases and 2 bases respectively, with 17 bases between them. The germline CDR1 and CDR2 sequences are SGHVS and FNYEAQ. CDR3 sequence (DNA): TGTGCCAGCAGCTTTTTATCCAGGGAAGATACTGGGGCCAACGTCCTGACTTTC. Encoded protein: CASSFLSREDTGANVLTF.

The V call is TRBV25-1, the J call TRBJ1-5; possible D gene TRBD1, 5 bases. Germline assignment: CDR1 MGHDK and CDR2 SYGVNS. Trimming took 4 bases from V and 3 from J, leaving 16 bases between them. The CDR3 contains 16 residues. This CDR3 reads CASSAAAGSYNQPQHF. CDR3 in DNA: TGTGCCAGCAGTGCTGCTGCAGGGTCCTACAATCAGCCCCAGCATTTT.

The J gene is TRBJ2-1, the V gene TRBV24-1; 7 bases match TRBD2. Trimming removed 10 bases from V and 0 bases from J; junction bases left unmatched: 2. The CDR3 is 13 amino acids. The germline gives CDR1 KGHDR, CDR2 SFDVKD. The CDR3 nucleotides read TGTGCCACTGGACTAGACTCCTACAATGAGCAGTTCTTC. Residues: CATGLDSYNEQFF.

This chain links TRBV19 with TRBJ2-1; D might be TRBD2 (5 bases). Germline V gene lookup returns CDR1 LNHDA and CDR2 SQIVND (reference sequence). V shed 7 bases and J shed 0 bases, with 10 bases lying between them. The CDR3 runs to 14 residues. The CDR3 reads CASKEASSYNEQFF. The CDR3 DNA reads as TGTGCCAGTAAGGAGGCAAGCTCCTACAATGAGCAGTTCTTC.

The chain employs TRBV10-3 and TRBJ1-1; TRBD1 aligns across 9 bases. The germline V gene has CDR1 ENHRY and CDR2 SYGVKD. Trimming cost V 5 bases and J 0 bases; bases outside gene matches: 4. CDR3 length: 15 residues. In nucleotides, the CDR3 is TGTGCCATCAGTTCGACAGGGGGATTGAACACTGAAGCTTTCTTT. This codes for CAISSTGGLNTEAFF.